The present T cell receptor beta chain was sequenced within a study of T cell changes during pregnancy in multiple sclerosis. Profiling relied on immunoSEQ multiplex PCR, and the TCRdb table lists in-frame clones only, not all of them. The sample records 91,000 or so clones, 85% to 95% being singletons. The V gene's germline CDR1 is SNHLY and CDR2 FYNNEI. Trimming stripped 4 bases from V and 8 bases from J, with 12 bases between. This CDR3 is 13 amino acids long. The chain employs TRBV2 and TRBJ2-4; tentative D call: TRBD2 (7 bases). This TCR derives from a female donor with multiple sclerosis, enrolled in a pregnancy study. This specimen consisted of peripheral blood, obtained after pregnancy. CDR3 amino acids: CASSAGAGDIQYF. The CDR3 bases are TGTGCCAGCAGTGCAGGGGCGGGGGACATTCAGTACTTC.